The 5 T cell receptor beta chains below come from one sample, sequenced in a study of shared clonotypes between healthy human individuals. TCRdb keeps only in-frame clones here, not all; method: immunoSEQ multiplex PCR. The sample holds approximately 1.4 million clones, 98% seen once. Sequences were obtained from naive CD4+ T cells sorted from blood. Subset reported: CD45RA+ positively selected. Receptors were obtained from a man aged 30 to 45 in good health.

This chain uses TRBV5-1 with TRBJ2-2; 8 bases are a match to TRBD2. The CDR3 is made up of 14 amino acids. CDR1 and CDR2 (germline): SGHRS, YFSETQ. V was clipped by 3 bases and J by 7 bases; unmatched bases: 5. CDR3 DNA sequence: TGCGCCAGCAGCTCCGGGACTAGTGGCGGGGAGCTGTTTTTT. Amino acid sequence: CASSSGTSGGELFF. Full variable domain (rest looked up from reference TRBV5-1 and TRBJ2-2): KAGVTQTPRYLIKTRGQQVTLSCSPISGHRSVSWYQQTPGQGLQFLFEYFSETQRNKGNFPGRFSGRQFSNSRSEMNVSTLELGDSALYLCASSSGTSGGELFFGEGSRLTVL.

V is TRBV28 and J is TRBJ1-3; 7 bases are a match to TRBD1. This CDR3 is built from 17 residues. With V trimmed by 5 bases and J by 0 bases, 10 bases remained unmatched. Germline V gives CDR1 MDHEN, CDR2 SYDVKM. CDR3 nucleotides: TGTGCCAGCAGTCCCCCCTCGGGACAGACCTCTGGAAACACCATATATTTT. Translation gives CASSPPSGQTSGNTIYF.

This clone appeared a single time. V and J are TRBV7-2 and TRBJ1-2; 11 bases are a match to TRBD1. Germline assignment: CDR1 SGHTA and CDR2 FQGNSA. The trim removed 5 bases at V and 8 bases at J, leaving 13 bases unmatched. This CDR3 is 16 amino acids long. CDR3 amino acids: CASSLQDRGRFEGYTF. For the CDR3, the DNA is TGTGCCAGCAGCCTTCAGGACAGGGGGCGCTTTGAAGGCTACACCTTC.

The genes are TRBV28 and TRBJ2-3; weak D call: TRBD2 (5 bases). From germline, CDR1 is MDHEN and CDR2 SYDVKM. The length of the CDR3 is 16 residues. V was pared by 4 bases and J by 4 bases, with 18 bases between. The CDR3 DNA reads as TGTGCCAGCAGTTGGACGAGGACTGGCCTGGCAGATACGCAGTATTTT. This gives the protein CASSWTRTGLADTQYF. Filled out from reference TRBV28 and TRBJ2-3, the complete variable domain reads DVKVTQSSRYLVKRTGEKVFLECVQDMDHENMFWYRQDPGLGLRLIYFSYDVKMKEKGDIPEGYSVSREKKERFSLILESASTNQTSMYLCASSWTRTGLADTQYFGPGTRLTVL.

For the CDR3, the DNA is TGTGCCATCTCAGGGTTGCCGGCTAGCACAGATACGCAGTATTTT. Translation gives CAISGLPASTDTQYF. J is TRBJ2-3 and V is TRBV28; tentatively, D is TRBD1 (5 bases). In germline, CDR1 is MDHEN, CDR2 SYDVKM. The germline V and J ends were trimmed by 10 bases and 0 bases, with 17 bases remaining between them. The CDR3 loop spans 15 amino acids.